Following are 8 T cell receptor beta chains from one sample sequenced in a study of blood T cell repertoires in COVID-19. Sequencing was performed with immunoSEQ multiplex PCR; in TCRdb, only in-frame clones are kept and a portion is missing. The table shows under 300,000 clones, with around 84% occurring only once. The sample comprised peripheral blood. Source of these receptors: a human donor with COVID-19, enrolled during active disease. The donor label of this sample is uncertain.

The rearrangement uses TRBV3-1 (or the pseudogene TRBV3-2) and TRBJ1-5; no reliable D call. CDR3 length equals 12 residues. Trimming pared 2 bases from V and 4 bases from J, leaving 3 bases between. Germline CDR1 LGHDT, CDR2 YNNKEL (reference sequence). The CDR3 region is CASSQLNQPQHF. The DNA of the CDR3 is TGTGCCAGCAGCCAACTAAATCAGCCCCAGCATTTT.

The gene calls are TRBV6-5 and TRBJ2-7; D perhaps matches TRBD1 (6 bases). Germline V lookup: CDR1 MNHEY, CDR2 SVGAGI. The CDR3 spans 14 residues. V dropped 6 bases and J dropped 0 bases, with 12 bases sitting between them. CDR3 DNA sequence: TGTGCCAGCAGCCTGGACAGCCTCTCCTACGAGCAGTACTTC. This encodes CASSLDSLSYEQYF.

V and J are TRBV30 and TRBJ2-5; 8 bases agree with TRBD1. Germline CDR1 GTSNPN, CDR2 SVGIG (reference sequence). Trimming removed 5 bases from V and 5 bases from J; junction bases left unmatched: 10. The CDR3 sequence is 14 residues long. This chain's CDR3 is CAWGKTGAEETQYF. In nucleotides, the CDR3 is TGTGCCTGGGGAAAGACAGGGGCGGAGGAGACCCAGTACTTC.

The chain is built from TRBV18 and TRBJ2-3, with TRBD2 matching 9 bases. V lost 3 bases, J lost 0 bases, and 4 bases stayed unmatched. The CDR3 is 16 amino acids. The germline gives CDR1 KGHSH, CDR2 LQKENI. The CDR3 loop is CASSPGTSRSTDTQYF. CDR3 sequence (DNA): TGTGCCAGCTCACCGGGGACTAGCCGGAGCACAGATACGCAGTATTTT.

Of note for this clone: The sample contains more than one DNA sequence encoding this CDR3. The chain uses TRBV19 and TRBJ2-7, with TRBD1 matching 7 bases. J lost 3 bases, V lost 3 bases, and 5 bases had no gene match. The CDR3 has 14 amino acids. Germline V gene lookup returns CDR1 LNHDA and CDR2 SQIVND (reference sequence). This CDR3 reads CASSIQGVNYEQYF. As DNA, the CDR3 is TGTGCCAGTAGTATCCAGGGGGTTAACTACGAGCAGTACTTC.

The chain joins TRBV6-5 to TRBJ2-5; 9 positions match TRBD2. The CDR3 sequence is 16 residues long. V shed 0 bases and J 4 bases; nucleotides not matched to a gene: 6. CDR1 MNHEY and CDR2 SVGAGI come from the germline V gene. CDR3 in DNA: TGTGCCAGCAGTTACTCGGGGGAACTAGCGGGAGAGACCCAGTACTTC. The encoded protein is CASSYSGELAGETQYF.

V and J are TRBV27 and TRBJ2-7, with D possibly matching TRBD2 (6 bases). The length of the CDR3 is 16 residues. The germline V gene encodes CDR1 MNHEY and CDR2 SMNVEV (reference sequence). The V end was cut by 3 bases, the J end by 3 bases, with 18 bases between. CDR3 in amino acids: CASSFLTGVVIYEQYF. Here the CDR3 DNA reads TGTGCCAGCAGTTTCCTAACGGGAGTGGTAATCTACGAGCAGTACTTC.

The chain employs TRBV4-1 and TRBJ1-6, with 8 nucleotides matching TRBD1. Germline trimming cut 1 base from V and 6 bases from J; bases unmatched to any gene: 5. In germline, CDR1 is MGHRA, CDR2 YSYEKL. The length of the CDR3 is 16 residues. CDR3 region: CASSQVAGGFNSPLHF. The DNA for the CDR3 is TGCGCCAGCAGCCAAGTTGCAGGGGGCTTTAATTCACCCCTCCACTTT.